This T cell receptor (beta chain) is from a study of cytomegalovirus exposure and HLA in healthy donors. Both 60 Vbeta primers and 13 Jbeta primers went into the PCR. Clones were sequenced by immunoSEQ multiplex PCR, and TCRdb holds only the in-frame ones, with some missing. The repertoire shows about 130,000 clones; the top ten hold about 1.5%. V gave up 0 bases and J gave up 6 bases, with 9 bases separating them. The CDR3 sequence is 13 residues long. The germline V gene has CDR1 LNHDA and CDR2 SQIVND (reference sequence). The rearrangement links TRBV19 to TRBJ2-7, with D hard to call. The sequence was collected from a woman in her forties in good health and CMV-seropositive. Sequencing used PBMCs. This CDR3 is CASSIDRLSEQYF. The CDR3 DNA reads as TGTGCCAGTAGTATAGATCGCCTGAGCGAGCAGTACTTC. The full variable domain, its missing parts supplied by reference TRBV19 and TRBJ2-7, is DGGITQSPKYLFRKEGQNVTLSCEQNLNHDAMYWYRQDPGQGLRLIYYSQIVNDFQKGDIAEGYSVSREKKESFPLTVTSAQKNPTAFYLCASSIDRLSEQYFGPGTRLTVT.